This T cell receptor beta chain was sequenced in a study of blood T cell repertoires in COVID-19. The length of the CDR3 is 16 residues. CDR1 and CDR2 from the germline V gene are MGHRA and YSYEKL. The ends lost 0 bases at V and 5 bases at J; junction bases unmatched: 4. Repertoires were generated with immunoSEQ multiplex PCR, while TCRdb's copy carries only in-frame clones and drops some. The sample has roughly 290,000 clones, roughly 90% seen once. This sequence originates from a man aged 25 to 40 with acute or convalescent COVID-19. Material for sequencing was peripheral blood. The gene calls are TRBV4-1 and TRBJ1-6; 7 bases map to TRBD1. The CDR3 nucleotides are TGCGCCAGCAGCCAAGAGCAGGGGGTAAATAATTCACCCCTCCACTTT. Its translation is CASSQEQGVNNSPLHF.